This TCR beta chain was sequenced for a study of liver allograft versus peripheral blood T cells. For the study at large: Hepatic allograft T cell receptor repertoires were evaluated relative to those present in recipients' peripheral blood.

After removal of 4 bases from V and 3 bases from J, the junction contained 11 bases not matched to a gene. The V gene's germline CDR1 is ENHRY and CDR2 SYGVKD. CDR3 size: 16 residues. TCRdb fed the reads into MiXCR, producing one record per CDR3 protein. The sample carries roughly 13,000 distinct CDR3 sequences, roughly 22% recorded once. Broader study findings: Peripheral blood repertoires reportedly differed from the T cell receptor repertoires found inside liver allografts.

As to this clonotype: The antigen is undetermined.

The chain employs TRBV10-3 and TRBJ2-7; 8 bases match TRBD2. The TCR originated in a human patient who had a liver transplant. Part of the T cells may come from the graft donor. CDR3 sequence (DNA): TGTGCCATCAGTGCTCGGGGAGCGGGGGTTGACTACGAGCAGTACTTC. Translated, it gives CAISARGAGVDYEQYF.